Presented here are 16 T cell receptor beta chains from one specimen sequenced in a study of regulatory T cells in long-lasting Graves disease. Both iRepertoire HTBI primers and Arm-PCR of CDR3 regions were used to build the TCR beta libraries. One entry per CDR3 protein, called by TCRdb with MiXCR from the multiplex PCR reads. The table has about 470,000 distinct CDR3 sequences, about a fifth seen once; the top ten hold approximately 8%. Time point defined: persistent/refractory GD, antithyroid drugs over 5 years with positive TRAb. From PBMCs, RNA was extracted and then used to make the TCR library. The sample was peripheral blood mononuclear cells (PBMCs), taken when the disease was refractory, from a patient treated with antithyroid drugs. The receptor source for this set is a female donor with Graves disease.

This clonotype was seen more than once but under ten times. This chain connects TRBV28 to TRBJ2-7; 7 bases map to TRBD1. In germline, CDR1 is MDHEN, CDR2 SYDVKM. The ends lost 3 bases at V and 6 bases at J; junction bases unmatched: 11. CDR3 size: 15 residues. The CDR3: CASSFGRGTLLEQYF. The CDR3 DNA reads as TGTGCCAGCAGTTTCGGCAGGGGGACCCTCCTCGAGCAGTACTTC.

This clonotype showed up many times. The DNA of the CDR3 is TGTGCCAGCAGTCCTGGACAGGGAGTAGCCTACGAGCAGTACTTC. Its translation is CASSPGQGVAYEQYF. This chain links TRBV28 with TRBJ2-7; 8 nucleotides align to TRBD1. The CDR3 runs to 15 residues. Germline CDR1 and CDR2: MDHEN and SYDVKM. V shed 5 bases and J 2 bases; nucleotides not matched to a gene: 8.

This clonotype was counted at least ten times. The chain combines TRBV29-1 with TRBJ2-7; 7 bases fit TRBD1. The CDR3 length is 14 residues. The V gene's germline CDR1 is SQVTM and CDR2 ANQGSEA. J was trimmed by 0 bases and V by 6 bases; bases with no gene match: 8. This CDR3 is CSVKDRLASYEQYF. CDR3 nucleotide sequence: TGCAGCGTCAAGGACAGGCTCGCCTCCTACGAGCAGTACTTC.

This clonotype showed up just a few times. The chain joins TRBV20-1 to TRBJ2-7; 9 positions match TRBD2. This CDR3 has 16 amino acids. The V gene end was trimmed by 0 bases and the J gene end by 1 base; junction bases not matched to a gene: 7. Germline V lookup: CDR1 DFQATT, CDR2 SNEGSKA (reference sequence). The CDR3 reads CSAREITSGRSYEQYF. In DNA form, the CDR3 reads TGCAGTGCTAGAGAGATTACCAGCGGGAGGTCCTACGAGCAGTACTTC.

This clonotype has ten or more counts. J is TRBJ2-7 and V is TRBV3-1, with 7 positions matching TRBD2. The CDR3 sequence is 14 residues long. Per the germline V gene, CDR1 is LGHDT and CDR2 is YNNKEL (reference sequence). The J segment lost 0 bases and the V segment lost 1 base, leaving 0 bases of the junction unmatched. The CDR3 reads CASSQGTSSYEQYF. In nucleotides, the CDR3 is TGTGCCAGCAGCCAAGGGACTAGCTCCTACGAGCAGTACTTC.

This clonotype was counted ten times or more. The chain is built from TRBV24-1 and TRBJ2-2; the D call may be TRBD1 or TRBD2 (5 bases each). V was trimmed by 9 bases and J by 6 bases, leaving 16 bases between them. The CDR3 sequence is 14 residues long. Germline V gene lookup returns CDR1 KGHDR and CDR2 SFDVKD. The DNA for the CDR3 is TGTGCCACCGCAGTGGGGGTTTCCGCCGGGGAGCTGTTTTTT. Its translation: CATAVGVSAGELFF.

The chain uses TRBV30 and TRBJ1-5; 10 bases align to TRBD1. J lost 2 bases, V lost 2 bases, and 3 bases had no gene match. CDR1 is GTSNPN, CDR2 SVGIG, per germline (reference sequence). The length of the CDR3 is 15 residues. Here the CDR3 DNA reads TGTGCCTGGAGTCCCGGGACAGGGGGCAATCAGCCCCAGCATTTT. Residues: CAWSPGTGGNQPQHF.

This clonotype has just a few counts. This sequence joins TRBV6-1 and TRBJ1-1; D is ambiguous. This CDR3 has 14 residues. From germline, CDR1 is MNHNS and CDR2 SASEGT. Trimming left V 3 bases short and J 4 bases short, with 12 bases between. The CDR3 here is CASSEGRAPTEAFF. The CDR3 coding sequence is TGTGCCAGCAGTGAGGGCCGGGCCCCCACTGAAGCTTTCTTT.

The J gene is TRBJ2-5, the V gene TRBV5-1; 13 bases map to TRBD2. CDR1 SGHRS and CDR2 YFSETQ come from the germline V gene. Unmatched junction bases numbered 7, after V lost 4 bases and J lost 4 bases. This CDR3 spans 16 amino acids. In DNA form, the CDR3 reads TGCGCCAGCAGCCCGGGGACTAGCGGGACCCCAGAGACCCAGTACTTC. It is translated as CASSPGTSGTPETQYF.

The rearrangement links TRBV27 to TRBJ1-1; no reliable D call. Germline V CDR1 and CDR2: MNHEY, SMNVEV (reference sequence). The V gene lost 6 bases and the J gene lost 4 bases, with 12 bases spanning the gap. The CDR3 extends over 13 amino acids. CDR3 amino acids: CASSSQFSTEAFF. The CDR3 bases are TGTGCCAGCAGCTCACAATTCTCCACTGAAGCTTTCTTT.

This clonotype was observed a few times. The chain is built from TRBV10-2 and TRBJ2-7; 8 positions agree with TRBD2. V gave up 4 bases and J gave up 0 bases; unmatched junction bases: 5. This CDR3 spans 15 amino acids. Germline V CDR1 and CDR2: WSHSY, SAAADI. The CDR3 spells CASSVERGSSYEQYF. CDR3 nucleotides: TGCGCCAGCAGTGTGGAGCGGGGGAGCTCCTACGAGCAGTACTTC.

In this sample, this clonotype turned up many times. This rearrangement joins TRBV28 to TRBJ1-2; TRBD1 matches 8 bases. The germline V gene has CDR1 MDHEN and CDR2 SYDVKM. The CDR3 has 13 amino acids. J was trimmed by 2 bases and V by 8 bases; bases with no gene match: 4. The chain's CDR3 is CASRWTGNYGYTF. Here the CDR3 DNA reads TGTGCCAGCCGATGGACAGGGAACTATGGCTACACCTTC.

This clonotype was observed at least ten times. This chain joins TRBV27 and TRBJ2-7; D is undetermined. This CDR3 region has 13 residues. Trimming pared 6 bases from V and 3 bases from J, leaving 12 bases between. The germline V gene has CDR1 MNHEY and CDR2 SMNVEV (reference sequence). CDR3 in amino acids: CASSPEVGYEQYF. CDR3 sequence (DNA): TGTGCCAGCAGCCCCGAGGTCGGCTACGAGCAGTACTTC.

This chain links TRBV6-5 with TRBJ2-1; TRBD2 aligns across 11 bases. CDR3 length: 15 amino acids. J gave up 8 bases and V 4 bases, and 7 bases lay outside the gene matches. Germline-derived CDR1 and CDR2 are MNHEY and SVGAGI. The CDR3 protein is CASSFTSGSDDEQFF. CDR3 DNA: TGTGCCAGCAGTTTTACTAGCGGGAGTGACGATGAGCAGTTCTTC.

This chain joins TRBV5-6 and TRBJ2-5, with TRBD2 matching 9 bases. The trim removed 0 bases at V and 4 bases at J, leaving 16 bases unmatched. CDR3 length: 19 residues. In germline, CDR1 is SGHDT, CDR2 YYEEEE. The CDR3 DNA follows: TGTGCCAGCAGCTTGGTCTTTAGGGGAATAGCGGGAGATCGAGAGACCCAGTACTTC. Translation: CASSLVFRGIAGDRETQYF.

The chain couples TRBV7-9 to TRBJ2-7, with no clear D. The CDR3 is 13 residues long. Trimming cost V 5 bases and J 2 bases, with 10 bases left between them. Germline assignment: CDR1 SEHNR and CDR2 FQNEAQ (reference sequence). The CDR3: CASSPTLAYEQYF. CDR3 sequence (DNA): TGTGCCAGCAGCCCGACGCTGGCCTACGAGCAGTACTTC.